This TCR beta chain was recovered during a study of lymphopenia after photon versus proton radiotherapy. Generated by immunoSEQ multiplex PCR, the TCRdb table keeps only in-frame clones and is missing some. The sample shows some 170,000 clones, around nine tenths of them seen only once. Whole-study results and caveats: Under photons, naive T cells and diversity fell while effector/memory populations rose. Oligoclonal CD8+ Temra expansion after nadir drove photon patients' diversity drop. Only patients who died were analyzed for survival; proton advantage is unproven.

Germline V gene lookup returns CDR1 SGDLS and CDR2 YYNGEE. Unmatched junction bases numbered 7, after V lost 0 bases and J lost 3 bases. This CDR3 has 16 amino acids. Details on this clone: The target antigen is unknown.

The material was peripheral blood, obtained from a patient treated with photon-based radiotherapy. This chain uses TRBV9 with TRBJ2-7; 9 nucleotides align to TRBD2. This receptor was obtained from a man between 45 and 60 years old with gastric cancer. This chain's CDR3 is CASSVGGLAGRYEQYF. CDR3 DNA: TGTGCCAGCAGCGTAGGGGGTCTAGCGGGACGCTACGAGCAGTACTTC. Full variable domain (rest looked up from reference TRBV9 and TRBJ2-7): DSGVTQTPKHLITATGQRVTLRCSPRSGDLSVYWYQQSLDQGLQFLIQYYNGEERAKGNILERFSAQQFPDLHSELNLSSLELGDSALYFCASSVGGLAGRYEQYFGPGTRLTVT.